The entry below gives a single T cell receptor beta chain sequence along with its context. Its antigen is not known. This entry belongs to a study of B cell selection in AIRE deficiency. Regarding the study as a whole: Approximately 30% of healthy-donor shared Treg TCRbeta sequences appeared in patient Tconv cells. Of more than 3,000 shared Treg TCRbeta sequences, over 25% were healthy-only, more than 7.5% patient-only. CDR3s were shorter in shared Treg sequences, reflecting few non-templated nucleotide insertions.

Regulatory T cells were sorted as CD4+CD25hiCD127low/negative. Per the authors' pipeline: Patients' Tregs yielded 45,000 to 60,000 distinct TCRbeta sequences; donors' around 100,000. Assay used: immunoSEQ multiplex PCR; TCRdb lists only in-frame clones, some missing. V and J calls and clone size are as listed in that table; D and trimming were resolved from the DNA. The top ten clones hold just under 2% of a sample with about 22,000 clones, 94% of them seen once. CDR1 and CDR2 from the germline V gene are MRHNA and SNTAGT. Unmatched junction bases numbered 6, after V lost 10 bases and J lost 0 bases. The CDR3 is made up of 14 amino acids.

Sequencing was carried out using Tregs sorted from PBMCs. The genes are TRBV6-4 and TRBJ2-4; TRBD2 matches at 7 bases. The origin of this receptor is a human donor with AIRE deficiency. DNA of the CDR3: TGTGCCACGTGGCGGGGGTTAGCCAAAAACATTCAGTACTTC. It yields the protein CATWRGLAKNIQYF.